The T cell receptor (beta chain) under discussion was sequenced for a study of shared T cell receptors in the human thymus. Some clones are missing from TCRdb's copy, which holds only in-frame ones; the method was immunoSEQ multiplex PCR. This table has under 450,000 clones, approximately 95% appearing once. The CDR3 has 13 amino acids. Trimming cost V 3 bases and J 12 bases, with 15 bases left between them. Germline lookup yields CDR1 SGHDN and CDR2 FVKESK. Material for sequencing was thymocytes. The origin of this receptor is a human donor. V gene TRBV14 combines with J gene TRBJ2-1; D is possibly TRBD2 (6 bases). As DNA, the CDR3 is TGTGCCAGCAGCCAGTTCCCACTGGGACTGCAGTTCTTC. Its protein product is CASSQFPLGLQFF.